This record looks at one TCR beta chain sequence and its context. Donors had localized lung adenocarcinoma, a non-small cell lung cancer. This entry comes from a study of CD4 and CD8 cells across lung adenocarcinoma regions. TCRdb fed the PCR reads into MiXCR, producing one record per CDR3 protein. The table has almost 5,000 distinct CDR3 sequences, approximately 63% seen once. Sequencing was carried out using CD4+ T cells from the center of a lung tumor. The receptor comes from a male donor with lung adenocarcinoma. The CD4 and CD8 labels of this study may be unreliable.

The CDR3 sequence is CASSSGRDRASGNTIYF. As DNA, the CDR3 is TGTGCCAGCAGCTCAGGACGGGACAGGGCCTCTGGAAACACCATATATTTT. This sequence joins TRBV7-8 and TRBJ1-3; TRBD1 aligns across 9 bases. CDR1 is SGHVS and CDR2 is FQNEAQ in the germline V gene. The CDR3 length is 17 residues. The ends lost 4 bases at V and 0 bases at J; junction bases unmatched: 7. Looking up the rest from reference TRBV7-8 and TRBJ1-3 gives the full variable domain: GAGVSQSPRYKVAKRGQDVALRCDPISGHVSLFWYQQALGQGPEFLTYFQNEAQLDKSGLPSDRFFAERPEGSVSTLKIQRTQQEDSAVYLCASSSGRDRASGNTIYFGEGSWLTVV.